Sequencing of this TCR beta chain was carried out in a study of T cell changes during pregnancy in multiple sclerosis (dated by TCRdb to about 2019). With respect to the entire study: The study looked at changes in the T cell repertoire across pregnancy in women with multiple sclerosis.

Compared with germline, V lacks 6 bases and J lacks 5 bases; bases without a gene match: 4. Based on the germline V gene, the CDR1 and CDR2 sequences are SNHLY and FYNNEI. From the cysteine up to the phenylalanine, the CDR3 has a length of 14 residues. The entry retains the CDR3 DNA only, 42 bases that are in frame from base 1. The library was prepared using the immunoSEQ multiplex PCR assay. TCRdb's version of the immuneACCESS table is confined to in-frame rearrangements and falls short of the full clone set. An unresolved V gene accounts for under half of the shortfall where checked; the remainder is of unknown origin. This sample comprises some 69,000 clones, around 90% of them detected only once. Of the sample, about 2% is held by the ten largest clones. Details on this clone: It lacks a known antigen. No base quality values were provided; no much bigger clone lies one nucleotide off.

The sequence derives from a female donor in good health, enrolled as a control in a pregnancy study. Sequencing was performed on peripheral blood, taken in the second trimester of pregnancy. The chain employs TRBV2 and TRBJ2-3; 11 bases in the junction line up with TRBD2. The bases are TGTGCCAGCAGGATAGCGGGGGGGCAAGATACGCAGTATTTT. Its translation is CASRIAGGQDTQYF.